This is a list of T cell receptor beta chains from one sample in a study of technical replicates of blood from several donors. Clones were sequenced by immunoSEQ multiplex PCR, and TCRdb holds only the in-frame ones, with some missing. In the table there are over 45,000 clones, approximately 90% of which are singletons. Sequencing input: PBMCs. The origin of the receptors is a human donor in good health. Some clones in this sample may be carry-over from other donors' samples. Each CDR3 is given with its conserved first and last residue. Fields, in order: D gene, clone size, J gene, V gene, CDR3 length, CDR3 DNA, CDR3 protein. The D gene is left open where the match is weak. The size of a clone is reported for some rows only, either as once, few or many, or as a class for expanded clones.

d_gene: TRBD1; abundance: .; j_gene: TRBJ2-7; v_gene: TRBV18; len: 14; CDR3nt: TGTGCCAGCTCACCGGGACAGCTCACCTACGAGCAGTACTTC; CDR3aa: CASSPGQLTYEQYF
d_gene: TRBD1; abundance: once; j_gene: TRBJ1-3; v_gene: TRBV10-3; len: 19; CDR3nt: TGTGCCATCAGTGACTCCAGGGACAGCCCGTATTCAGACGGAAACACCATATATTTT; CDR3aa: CAISDSRDSPYSDGNTIYF
d_gene: .; abundance: .; j_gene: TRBJ1-4; v_gene: TRBV7-9; len: 14; CDR3nt: TGTGCCAGCAGCACCTGGGCCTTAAAGGAAAAACTGTTTTTT; CDR3aa: CASSTWALKEKLFF
d_gene: .; abundance: .; j_gene: TRBJ1-3; v_gene: TRBV27; len: 14; CDR3nt: TGTGCCAGCAGTCGGAGGGTAACTGGAAACACCATATATTTT; CDR3aa: CASSRRVTGNTIYF
d_gene: .; abundance: .; j_gene: TRBJ2-5; v_gene: TRBV18; len: 14; CDR3nt: TGTGCCAGCTCACCGACAGGTGCAGTATTGGCCCAGTACTTC; CDR3aa: CASSPTGAVLAQYF
d_gene: .; abundance: .; j_gene: TRBJ1-4; v_gene: TRBV4-2; len: 16; CDR3nt: TGTGCCAGCAGCCAAGAAGACAGTAGGCCAAGTGAAAAACTGTTTTTT; CDR3aa: CASSQEDSRPSEKLFF
d_gene: TRBD2; abundance: .; j_gene: TRBJ2-3; v_gene: TRBV6-4; len: 15; CDR3nt: TGTGCCAGCAGTCCAACTAGCGGGAGTACAGATACGCAGTATTTT; CDR3aa: CASSPTSGSTDTQYF
d_gene: TRBD1; abundance: .; j_gene: TRBJ2-5; v_gene: TRBV5-8; len: 13; CDR3nt: TGTGCCAGCAGCCATGGGGACAGGTGGAGCCAGTACTTC; CDR3aa: CASSHGDRWSQYF
d_gene: .; abundance: .; j_gene: TRBJ1-1; v_gene: TRBV5-1; len: 13; CDR3nt: TGCGCCACTACGAGGTCGGGGGGCGACGAAGCTTTCTTT; CDR3aa: CATTRSGGDEAFF
d_gene: TRBD1; abundance: few; j_gene: TRBJ1-1; v_gene: TRBV30; len: 13; CDR3nt: TGTGCCTGGAGTGTAAGGGGGCCCACTGAAGCTTTCTTT; CDR3aa: CAWSVRGPTEAFF
d_gene: .; abundance: .; j_gene: TRBJ2-5; v_gene: TRBV7-9; len: 14; CDR3nt: TGTGCCAGCAGCGCCTGGGACAACCAAGAGACCCAGTACTTC; CDR3aa: CASSAWDNQETQYF
d_gene: TRBD1; abundance: .; j_gene: TRBJ2-1; v_gene: TRBV7-9; len: 16; CDR3nt: TGTGCCAGCAGCGTTCCCGGGACAGACATCTACAATGAGCAGTTCTTC; CDR3aa: CASSVPGTDIYNEQFF
d_gene: .; abundance: .; j_gene: TRBJ1-1; v_gene: TRBV18; len: 15; CDR3nt: TGTGCCAGCTCACCCCAAAACAGTTTGAACACTGAAGCTTTCTTT; CDR3aa: CASSPQNSLNTEAFF
d_gene: TRBD2; abundance: medium-sized; j_gene: TRBJ2-1; v_gene: TRBV13; len: 19; CDR3nt: TGTGCCAGCAGCTTACTACCTGGGGCTAGCGGGAGCGATTTGGATGAGCAGTTCTTC; CDR3aa: CASSLLPGASGSDLDEQFF
d_gene: .; abundance: .; j_gene: TRBJ1-2; v_gene: TRBV19; len: 14; CDR3nt: TGTGCCAGTAGCGGTGGGGGGGCTAAGAATGGCTACACCTTC; CDR3aa: CASSGGGAKNGYTF
d_gene: TRBD2; abundance: .; j_gene: TRBJ2-1; v_gene: TRBV7-8; len: 15; CDR3nt: TGTGCCAGCAGCCCAAGGACTAGCGGGAACGATGAGCAGTTCTTC; CDR3aa: CASSPRTSGNDEQFF
d_gene: TRBD2; abundance: .; j_gene: TRBJ2-3; v_gene: TRBV12-5; len: 14; CDR3nt: TGTGCTAGTGGGGCTACGGGGGGGTTGGATACGCAGTATTTT; CDR3aa: CASGATGGLDTQYF
d_gene: TRBD1; abundance: few; j_gene: TRBJ1-1; v_gene: TRBV6-6; len: 16; CDR3nt: TGTGCCAGCAGTCTACTCCAGACAGGGAGAGGCACTGAAGCTTTCTTT; CDR3aa: CASSLLQTGRGTEAFF